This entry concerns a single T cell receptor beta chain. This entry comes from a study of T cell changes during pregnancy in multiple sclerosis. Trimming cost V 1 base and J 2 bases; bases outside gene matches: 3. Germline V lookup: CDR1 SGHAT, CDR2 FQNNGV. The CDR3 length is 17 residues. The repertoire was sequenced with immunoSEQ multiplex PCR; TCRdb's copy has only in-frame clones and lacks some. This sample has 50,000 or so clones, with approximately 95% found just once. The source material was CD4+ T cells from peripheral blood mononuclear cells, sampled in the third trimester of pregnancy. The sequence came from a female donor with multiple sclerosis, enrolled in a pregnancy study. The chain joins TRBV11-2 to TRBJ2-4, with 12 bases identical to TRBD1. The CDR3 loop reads CASSLGGQGASKNIQYF. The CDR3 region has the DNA TGTGCCAGCAGCTTAGGGGGACAGGGGGCTTCCAAAAACATTCAGTACTTC.